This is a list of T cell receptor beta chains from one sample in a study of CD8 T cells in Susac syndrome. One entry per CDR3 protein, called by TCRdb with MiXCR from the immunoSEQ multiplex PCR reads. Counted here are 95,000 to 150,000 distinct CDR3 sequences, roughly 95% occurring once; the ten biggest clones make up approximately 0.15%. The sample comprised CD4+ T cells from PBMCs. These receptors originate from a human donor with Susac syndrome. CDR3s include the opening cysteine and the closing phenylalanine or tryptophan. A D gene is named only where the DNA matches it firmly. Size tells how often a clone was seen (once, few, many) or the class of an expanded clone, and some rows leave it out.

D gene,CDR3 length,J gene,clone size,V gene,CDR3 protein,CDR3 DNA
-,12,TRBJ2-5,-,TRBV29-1,CSVRQVQETQYF,TGCAGCGTTAGGCAGGTTCAGGAGACCCAGTACTTC
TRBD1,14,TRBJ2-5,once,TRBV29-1,CSVHDRGRVETQYF,TGCAGCGTCCACGACAGGGGGAGGGTAGAGACCCAGTACTTC
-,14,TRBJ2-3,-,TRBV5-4,CASSLQDGRDTQYF,TGTGCCAGCAGCTTACAGGACGGCCGGGATACGCAGTATTTT
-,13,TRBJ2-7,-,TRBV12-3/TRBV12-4,CASSSRGGGEQYF,TGTGCCAGCAGTTCCCGAGGGGGTGGCGAGCAGTACTTC
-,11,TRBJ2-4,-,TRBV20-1,CSARVKQDQYF,TGCAGTGCTAGAGTGAAACAGGATCAGTACTTC
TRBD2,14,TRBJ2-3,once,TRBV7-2,CASFQREIADTQYF,TGTGCCAGCTTCCAGCGGGAGATCGCAGATACGCAGTATTTT
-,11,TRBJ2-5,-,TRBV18,CASSPGKTQYF,TGTGCCAGCTCCCCGGGAAAGACCCAGTACTTC
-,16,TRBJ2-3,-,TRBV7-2,CASSLNGQTSTDTQYF,TGTGCCAGCAGCTTAAACGGACAGACTAGCACAGATACGCAGTATTTT
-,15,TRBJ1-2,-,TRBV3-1,CASSQEATIPYGYTF,TGTGCCAGCAGCCAAGAAGCTACAATTCCCTATGGCTACACCTTC
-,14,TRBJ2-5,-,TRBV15,CATGGSSYQETQYF,TGTGCCACCGGTGGCAGCAGTTACCAAGAGACCCAGTACTTC
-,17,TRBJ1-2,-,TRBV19,CASSRTPSSSANYGYTF,TGTGCCAGTAGTAGGACCCCCTCGAGTTCAGCTAACTATGGCTACACCTTC
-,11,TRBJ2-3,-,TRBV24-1,CATSAGNTQYF,TGTGCCACCAGTGCGGGGAATACGCAGTATTTT
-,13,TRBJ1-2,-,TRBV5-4,CASSRDGTYGYTF,TGTGCCAGCAGCCGGGACGGAACCTATGGCTACACCTTC
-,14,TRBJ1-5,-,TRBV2,CATRELNSNQPQHF,TGTGCCACCCGGGAACTCAATAGCAATCAGCCCCAGCATTTT
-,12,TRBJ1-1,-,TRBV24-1,CATSDRGPEAFF,TGTGCCACCAGTGACAGGGGTCCTGAAGCTTTCTTT
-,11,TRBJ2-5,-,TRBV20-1,CSARVSGAQYF,TGCAGTGCTAGAGTCAGTGGGGCCCAGTACTTC
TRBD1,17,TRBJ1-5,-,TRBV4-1,CASSQDPDRGRVEPQHF,TGCGCCAGCAGCCAAGACCCGGACAGGGGGCGCGTGGAGCCCCAGCATTTT
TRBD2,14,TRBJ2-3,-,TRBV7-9,CASTPLAGTDTQYF,TGTGCCAGCACACCGCTAGCGGGTACAGATACGCAGTATTTT
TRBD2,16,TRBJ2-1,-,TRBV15,CATSRRSGRAGDEQFF,TGTGCCACCAGCAGACGTAGCGGGAGGGCCGGGGATGAGCAGTTCTTC
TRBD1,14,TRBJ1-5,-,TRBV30,CAWSVGRGPLPQHF,TGTGCCTGGAGTGTTGGCAGGGGGCCTTTGCCCCAGCATTTT
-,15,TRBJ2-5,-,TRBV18,CASSPQAGQQETQYF,TGTGCCAGCTCACCACAGGCAGGGCAACAAGAGACCCAGTACTTC
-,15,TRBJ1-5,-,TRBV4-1,CASSQDHGGRQPQHF,TGCGCCAGCAGCCAAGATCACGGGGGCAGGCAGCCCCAGCATTTT
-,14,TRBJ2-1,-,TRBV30,CAWSDSSSYNEQFF,TGTGCCTGGTCGGACAGCAGCTCCTACAATGAGCAGTTCTTC
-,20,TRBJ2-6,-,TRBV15,CATSSLWAGAFASGANVLTF,TGTGCCACCAGCAGTCTCTGGGCAGGGGCCTTCGCCTCTGGGGCCAACGTCCTGACTTTC
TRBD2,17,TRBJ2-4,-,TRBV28,CASSYQTSGLAKNIQYF,TGTGCCAGCAGTTATCAGACTAGCGGACTAGCCAAAAACATTCAGTACTTC
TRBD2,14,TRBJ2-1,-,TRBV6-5,CASRGLAGDNEQFF,TGTGCCAGCAGGGGACTAGCGGGAGACAATGAGCAGTTCTTC
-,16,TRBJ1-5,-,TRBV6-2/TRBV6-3,CASSYVQGISNQPQHF,TGTGCCAGCAGTTACGTTCAGGGGATTAGCAATCAGCCCCAGCATTTT
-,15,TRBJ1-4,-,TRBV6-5,CASSDTGPINEKLFF,TGTGCCAGCAGTGACACCGGGCCGATTAATGAAAAACTGTTTTTT
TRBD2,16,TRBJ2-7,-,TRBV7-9,CASSPKGASGGYEQYF,TGTGCCAGCAGCCCCAAGGGAGCTAGCGGGGGATACGAGCAGTACTTC
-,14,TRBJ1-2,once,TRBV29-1,CSVTSRILPNGYTF,TGCAGCGTGACCTCCAGGATCCTCCCCAACGGCTACACCTTC
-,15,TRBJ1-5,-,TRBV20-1,CSARGPGVSNQPQHF,TGCAGTGCTAGGGGGCCAGGGGTTAGCAATCAGCCCCAGCATTTT
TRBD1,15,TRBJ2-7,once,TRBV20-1,CSARAGTGWTYEQYF,TGCAGTGCTAGAGCCGGGACAGGGTGGACCTACGAGCAGTACTTC
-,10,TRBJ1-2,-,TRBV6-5,CATRSYGYTF,TGTGCCACCCGTTCCTATGGCTACACCTTC
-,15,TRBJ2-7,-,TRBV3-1,CASSQAATSSYEQYF,TGTGCCAGCAGCCAGGCCGCGACCAGCTCCTACGAGCAGTACTTC
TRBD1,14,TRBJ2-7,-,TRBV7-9,CASSSGTGAYEQYF,TGTGCCAGCAGCTCCGGGACAGGGGCTTACGAGCAGTACTTC
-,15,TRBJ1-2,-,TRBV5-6,CASSLERKTIYGYTF,TGTGCCAGCAGCTTGGAACGGAAGACAATCTATGGCTACACCTTC
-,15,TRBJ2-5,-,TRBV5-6,CASSLPLGGAETQYF,TGTGCCAGCAGCTTGCCCTTGGGGGGCGCGGAGACCCAGTACTTC
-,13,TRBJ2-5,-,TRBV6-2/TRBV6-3,CASSYSSRETQYF,TGTGCCAGCAGTTACTCGTCTAGAGAGACCCAGTACTTC
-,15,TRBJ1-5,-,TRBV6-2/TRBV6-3,CASRAGDYSNQPQHF,TGTGCCAGCAGGGCAGGCGATTATAGCAATCAGCCCCAGCATTTT
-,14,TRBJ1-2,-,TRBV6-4,CASSERQEGYGYTF,TGTGCCAGCAGCGAACGGCAGGAGGGATACGGCTACACCTTC
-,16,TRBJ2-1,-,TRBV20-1,CSAKGAGADYYNEQFF,TGCAGTGCAAAGGGAGCCGGAGCGGACTACTACAATGAGCAGTTCTTC
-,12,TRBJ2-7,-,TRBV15,CATSRPRDEQYF,TGTGCCACCAGCAGGCCGAGGGACGAGCAGTACTTC
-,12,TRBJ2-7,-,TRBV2,CASSSDAYEQYF,TGTGCCAGCAGTTCGGATGCCTACGAGCAGTACTTC
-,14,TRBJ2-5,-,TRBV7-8,CASSPSRAQETQYF,TGTGCCAGCAGCCCCTCCCGGGCACAAGAGACCCAGTACTTC
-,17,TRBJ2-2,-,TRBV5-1,CASSLAPGDRGSGELFF,TGCGCCAGCAGCTTGGCGCCAGGTGACCGCGGGTCCGGGGAGCTGTTTTTT
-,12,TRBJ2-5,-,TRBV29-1,CSVDPGEETQYF,TGCAGCGTTGATCCGGGGGAAGAGACCCAGTACTTC
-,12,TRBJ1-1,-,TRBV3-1,CASSQRTDEAFF,TGTGCCAGCAGCCAGAGGACAGACGAAGCTTTCTTT
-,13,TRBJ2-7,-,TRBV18,CASSPLKEGEQYF,TGTGCCAGCTCGCCATTAAAAGAAGGCGAGCAGTACTTC
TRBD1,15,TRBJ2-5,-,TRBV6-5,CASSYGTGRRETQYF,TGTGCCAGCAGTTACGGGACAGGGAGACGGGAGACCCAGTACTTC
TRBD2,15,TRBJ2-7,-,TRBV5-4,CASSRGLAGGGEQYF,TGTGCCAGCAGCCGGGGACTAGCGGGAGGGGGCGAGCAGTACTTC
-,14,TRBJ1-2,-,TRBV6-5,CASSPPGRGSFYTF,TGTGCCAGCAGTCCTCCGGGTCGTGGATCCTTCTACACCTTC
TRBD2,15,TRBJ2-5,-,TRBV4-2,CASSNQGEGRETQYF,TGTGCCAGCAGCAACCAAGGGGAGGGACGAGAGACCCAGTACTTC
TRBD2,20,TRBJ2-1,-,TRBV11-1,CASSLAKGLAGAISYNEQFF,TGTGCCAGCAGCTTAGCTAAGGGACTAGCGGGAGCGATATCCTACAATGAGCAGTTCTTC
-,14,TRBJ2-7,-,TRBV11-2,CASSLVVGTYEQYF,TGTGCCAGCAGCTTAGTGGTGGGTACCTACGAGCAGTACTTC
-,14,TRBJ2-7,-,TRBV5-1,CASSWTRGPYEQYF,TGCGCCAGCAGCTGGACCAGGGGACCCTACGAGCAGTACTTC